This T cell receptor beta chain was identified in a study of blood T cell repertoires in COVID-19. Study-level background: The United States, Italy and Spain supplied acute and convalescent COVID-19 samples. The cDNA or gDNA used as material had been derived from T cells, B-cell-depleted T cells, or PBMCs.

Enrolled during active infection, Seattle patients were then followed longitudinally. The CDR3 is 16 residues long. Losses at the gene ends were 1 base for V and 6 bases for J; bases not matched to a gene: 8. In germline, CDR1 is MDHEN, CDR2 SYDVKM. In the study's own analysis: Cell counts per sample came from amplifying reference gene primers. TCRdb's table, derived via immunoSEQ multiplex PCR, lists solely in-frame clones and lacks some. V and J calls and clone size come straight from that table; D and trimming were deduced from the DNA. The table has 200,000 to 250,000 clones, roughly 80% seen once.

Sequencing used peripheral blood. The chain recombines TRBV28 with TRBJ2-2; 7 bases fit TRBD2. The TCR was taken from an elderly woman with COVID-19, enrolled during active disease. CDR3 nucleotides: TGTGCCAGCAGTTTATTGCCGGCAGCGGGGTCCGGGGAGCTGTTTTTT. This codes for CASSLLPAAGSGELFF.